A single sample is the source of the 20 T cell receptor beta chains below, sequenced in a study of cytomegalovirus exposure and HLA in healthy donors. PCR was performed using 60 Vbeta and 13 Jbeta primers. Repertoires were generated with immunoSEQ multiplex PCR, while TCRdb's copy carries only in-frame clones and drops some. The sample lists 95,000 to 150,000 clones, 73% occurring once. Sequenced sample: PBMCs. The receptors derive from a woman in her forties in good health and CMV-seronegative.

The J gene is TRBJ2-5, the V gene TRBV7-8, with D possibly being TRBD1 (6 bases). Trimming removed 3 bases at V and 11 bases at J, with 16 bases between. The germline gives CDR1 SGHVS, CDR2 FQNEAQ. This CDR3 region has 13 residues. This CDR3 reads CASSFGQHREQYF. CDR3 bases: TGTGCCAGCAGCTTTGGACAGCACAGGGAGCAGTACTTC. Full variable domain (remainder filled in from reference TRBV7-8 and TRBJ2-5): GAGVSQSPRYKVAKRGQDVALRCDPISGHVSLFWYQQALGQGPEFLTYFQNEAQLDKSGLPSDRFFAERPEGSVSTLKIQRTQQEDSAVYLCASSFGQHREQYFGPGTRLLVL.

The chain couples TRBV27 to TRBJ1-2; D unresolved. The CDR3 length is 13 residues. The germline gives CDR1 MNHEY, CDR2 SMNVEV (reference sequence). V shed 3 bases and J shed 7 bases, with 12 bases lying between them. The CDR3 sequence: CASSFTGRGGYTF. The CDR3 DNA reads as TGTGCCAGCAGTTTCACCGGTCGGGGTGGCTACACCTTC.

The gene calls are TRBV7-9 and TRBJ1-1; 8 bases map to TRBD1. V trimming: 4 bases; J trimming: 5 bases; junction bases outside the gene matches: 3. The CDR3 is 13 residues long. Per the germline V gene, CDR1 is SEHNR and CDR2 is FQNEAQ (reference sequence). CDR3 bases: TGTGCCAGCAGCTCGACAGGGGTTACTGAAGCTTTCTTT. It is translated as CASSSTGVTEAFF. Full variable domain (missing parts from reference TRBV7-9 and TRBJ1-1): DTGVSQNPRHKITKRGQNVTFRCDPISEHNRLYWYRQTLGQGPEFLTYFQNEAQLEKSRLLSDRFSAERPKGSFSTLEIQRTEQGDSAMYLCASSSTGVTEAFFGQGTRLTVV.

This clone was seen once. The rearrangement links TRBV28 to TRBJ1-4, with 9 bases that match TRBD1. V shed 5 bases and J 8 bases; nucleotides not matched to a gene: 12. This CDR3 has 16 amino acids. Germline V gives CDR1 MDHEN, CDR2 SYDVKM. The CDR3 here is CASSLLTGGVVEKLFF. CDR3 DNA: TGTGCCAGCAGTCTCCTTACAGGGGGCGTGGTGGAAAAACTGTTTTTT.

This clone was counted a single time. This chain joins TRBV5-1 and TRBJ2-3; 10 positions match TRBD1. The V gene's germline CDR1 is SGHRS and CDR2 YFSETQ. The V and J ends lost 5 bases and 1 base, in that order; junction bases with no gene match: 1. The length of the CDR3 is 14 residues. The CDR3 here is CASRGTGGTDTQYF. Here the CDR3 DNA reads TGCGCCAGCAGAGGGACAGGGGGCACAGATACGCAGTATTTT.

This chain connects TRBV6-5 to TRBJ2-7, with 8 bases that match TRBD1. The CDR3 contains 14 residues. V trimming: 7 bases; J trimming: 2 bases; junction bases outside the gene matches: 7. Germline-derived CDR1 and CDR2 are MNHEY and SVGAGI. The CDR3 DNA reads as TGTGCCAGCACGGGGGACAGGCGAGCCTACGAGCAGTACTTC. Its translation: CASTGDRRAYEQYF.

The chain recombines TRBV4-2 with TRBJ1-4, with D unclear. Per the germline V gene, CDR1 is LGHNA and CDR2 is YNFKEQ. The V gene lost 0 bases and the J gene lost 0 bases, with 11 bases spanning the gap. The CDR3 has 17 amino acids. CDR3 loop: CASSQEASPATNEKLFF. CDR3 bases: TGTGCCAGCAGCCAAGAAGCGAGTCCAGCAACTAATGAAAAACTGTTTTTT.

The chain carries TRBV19 and TRBJ2-5, with TRBD2 identical over 9 bases. There are 16 residues in the CDR3. From germline, CDR1 is LNHDA and CDR2 SQIVND (reference sequence). V shed 0 bases and J 4 bases; nucleotides not matched to a gene: 6. The CDR3, as DNA: TGTGCCAGTAGTATAGAGGGACTAGCTCCAAGAGAGACCCAGTACTTC. Amino acid sequence: CASSIEGLAPRETQYF. The entire variable domain, with the rest obtained from reference TRBV19 and TRBJ2-5, is as follows: DGGITQSPKYLFRKEGQNVTLSCEQNLNHDAMYWYRQDPGQGLRLIYYSQIVNDFQKGDIAEGYSVSREKKESFPLTVTSAQKNPTAFYLCASSIEGLAPRETQYFGPGTRLLVL.

By sample share, this clone is medium-sized. The J gene is TRBJ1-2, the V gene TRBV5-6, with 8 bases matching TRBD1. Germline loops: CDR1 SGHDT, CDR2 YYEEEE. J lost 7 bases, V lost 0 bases, and 5 bases had no gene match. The CDR3 extends over 14 amino acids. Here the CDR3 reads CASSLGGQGIGYTF. The CDR3 DNA reads as TGTGCCAGCAGCTTGGGTGGACAGGGTATTGGCTACACCTTC.

The chain combines TRBV5-6 with TRBJ1-1; D unclear. This CDR3 region has 13 residues. Germline V lookup: CDR1 SGHDT, CDR2 YYEEEE. V lost 0 bases and J lost 8, with 11 bases in between. The CDR3 region is CASSLVTVQEAFF. CDR3 DNA: TGTGCCAGCAGCTTGGTAACAGTCCAGGAAGCTTTCTTT.

The DNA for the CDR3 is TGTGCCAGCAGTGAAAAGGTTCCGGGACAGCTGATCTACGAGCAGTACTTC. Its protein is CASSEKVPGQLIYEQYF. V and J are TRBV2 and TRBJ2-7, with 7 positions matching TRBD1. Germline assignment: CDR1 SNHLY and CDR2 FYNNEI. CDR3 length equals 17 residues. Unmatched junction bases numbered 13, after V lost 2 bases and J lost 3 bases.

The chain is built from TRBV7-2 and TRBJ1-5; the D is unclear. Per the germline V gene, CDR1 is SGHTA and CDR2 is FQGNSA. The CDR3 loop spans 15 amino acids. The V gene lost 1 base and the J gene lost 6 bases, with 13 bases spanning the gap. Here the CDR3 reads CASSLVVGERQPQHF. The CDR3 DNA sequence: TGTGCCAGCAGCTTAGTAGTGGGTGAGCGTCAGCCCCAGCATTTT.

The table lists this clone with a few counts. Other nucleotide sequences in the sample specify the same CDR3. This chain joins TRBV18 and TRBJ2-7; D call uncertain. Trimming took 3 bases from V and 0 from J, leaving 3 bases between them. CDR1 KGHSH and CDR2 LQKENI come from the germline V gene. The CDR3 totals 12 residues. The CDR3 protein is CASSPSSYEQYF. The CDR3, as DNA: TGTGCCAGCTCACCGAGCTCCTACGAGCAGTACTTC.

V and J are TRBV6-6 and TRBJ2-7; TRBD1 aligns across 7 bases. Germline V gene data show CDR1 as MNHNY and CDR2 as SVGAGI (reference sequence). The length of the CDR3 is 14 residues. The ends lost 8 bases at V and 8 bases at J; junction bases unmatched: 15. The CDR3 sequence: CASSERGLSTQQYF. CDR3 nucleotide sequence: TGTGCCAGCTCAGAAAGGGGGCTTTCTACGCAGCAGTACTTC.

The rearrangement uses TRBV4-1 and TRBJ2-7; TRBD1 matches 10 bases. In germline, CDR1 is MGHRA, CDR2 YSYEKL. The CDR3 runs 17 residues. V trimming: 2 bases; J trimming: 5 bases; junction bases outside the gene matches: 12. CDR3 loop: CASSQFGTGVAPHEQYF. The CDR3 region has the DNA TGCGCCAGCAGCCAATTTGGGACAGGGGTGGCCCCCCACGAGCAGTACTTC.

This chain uses TRBV4-2 with TRBJ1-5; tentative D call: TRBD1 (6 bases). CDR3 length: 15 residues. The germline gives CDR1 LGHNA, CDR2 YNFKEQ. Trimming pared 1 base from V and 3 bases from J, leaving 10 bases between. CDR3 in DNA: TGTGCCAGCAGCCAAGCGACAGGTCACAATCAGCCCCAGCATTTT. Encoded protein: CASSQATGHNQPQHF.

The chain links TRBV4-3 to TRBJ2-3; tentatively, D is TRBD2 (5 bases). This CDR3 has 15 amino acids. Germline loops: CDR1 LGHNA, CDR2 YSLEER. The germline V and J ends were trimmed by 0 bases and 2 bases, with 9 bases remaining between them. The CDR3 sequence is CASSQDIGLTDTQYF. CDR3 in DNA: TGCGCCAGCAGCCAAGATATCGGACTCACAGATACGCAGTATTTT.

The chain recombines TRBV6-5 with TRBJ1-2, with D tentatively TRBD1 (5 bases). This CDR3 is built from 15 residues. Germline values: CDR1 MNHEY, CDR2 SVGAGI. V was shortened by 6 bases and J by 7 bases, with 21 bases between the two germline ends. The CDR3: CASSPQPGVGGGYTF. The CDR3 DNA is TGTGCCAGCAGCCCACAACCCGGGGTGGGGGGTGGCTACACCTTC.

The chain has TRBV5-1 and TRBJ1-4, with D uncertain. Germline values: CDR1 SGHRS, CDR2 YFSETQ. Trimming pared 0 bases from V and 10 bases from J, leaving 7 bases between. CDR3 length: 12 amino acids. CDR3 sequence: CASSLDAGKLFF. The CDR3 DNA sequence: TGCGCCAGCAGCTTGGATGCGGGAAAACTGTTTTTT.

This clone was recorded a few times. The gene calls are TRBV6-1 and TRBJ2-3; 14 nucleotides agree with TRBD2. The trim removed 4 bases at V and 5 bases at J, leaving 2 bases unmatched. This CDR3 is 15 amino acids long. Germline values: CDR1 MNHNS, CDR2 SASEGT. CDR3 in amino acids: CASSGLAGGQDTQYF. CDR3 coding DNA: TGTGCCAGCAGTGGACTAGCGGGGGGGCAAGATACGCAGTATTTT.